Described below is a single T cell receptor (beta chain) sequence and its context. Its antigen remains unidentified. The data belong to a study of a mutant IDH1 vaccine in newly diagnosed glioma. Study context: With temozolomide cycles, or 4-6 weeks after radiotherapy alone, vaccination was started. Sex among treated patients split about 60% male, roughly 38% female; mean age was roughly 40 years. Patients arrived already treated with radiotherapy, temozolomide, or both, most having had both.

Generated by immunoSEQ multiplex PCR, the TCRdb table keeps only in-frame clones and is missing some. Seen here are some 130,000 clones, just under 80% observed once, and the top ten hold less than 7%. V lost 3 bases to trimming and J lost 2 bases, with 13 bases between them. Germline values: CDR1 LNHDA, CDR2 SQIVND (reference sequence). The CDR3 is 15 amino acids. Time point here: week 11, during vaccination. Every single dose of the vaccine, 300 ug of mutant IDH1 20-mer peptide, came with topical imiquimod. The chain recombines TRBV19 with TRBJ2-5; TRBD1 or TRBD2 may be the D gene (5 bases each). Here the sequenced sample was PBMCs, taken from a glioma patient whose treatment included an IDH1 peptide vaccine. The clonotype comes from a man aged 35 to 55 with glioma. The DNA of the CDR3 is TGTGCCAGTAGTATTACCCGGGGCCGACAAGAGACCCAGTACTTC. This sequence encodes CASSITRGRQETQYF.